This TCR beta chain appears in the sequencing data of a study of cytomegalovirus exposure and HLA in healthy donors. Whole-study context: As an earlier analysis found, roughly 170 million T cells yielded about 120 million unique TCR beta sequences.

PCR amplification relied on 60 Vbeta primers (plus 13 Jbeta primers). Only in-frame clones appear in the TCRdb table, and some are missing; sequencing was by immunoSEQ multiplex PCR. The table records 55,000 to 70,000 clones, 78% of them present only once. Study-wide findings and caveats: Roughly uniform sequencing depth across donors was assumed, possibly incorrectly. Analysis was carried out at a later point, and it linked a missense DCLRE1C variant to TCR beta V- and J-gene trimming. Most TCR beta V segments were productive about 90% or about 30% of the time in an earlier analysis.

As concerns this clone: The antigen remains undetermined.

Sequencing was done on a sample of PBMCs. This sequence was found in a man in his late teens or twenties in good health and CMV-seropositive.

CDR3 sequence (DNA): TGTGCCAGCTCACCTCGCGAGGCCACTGAAGCTTTCTTT. Its protein is CASSPREATEAFF. The gene calls are TRBV18 and TRBJ1-1; D is uncertain. Trimming stripped 3 bases from V and 4 bases from J, with 9 bases between. Germline CDR1 reads KGHSH; CDR2 reads LQKENI. The CDR3 is 13 amino acids. Variable domain in full (rest from reference TRBV18 and TRBJ1-1): NAGVMQNPRHLVRRRGQEARLRCSPMKGHSHVYWYRQLPEEGLKFMVYLQKENIIDESGMPKERFSAEFPKEGPSILRIQQVVRGDSAAYFCASSPREATEAFFGQGTRLTVV.